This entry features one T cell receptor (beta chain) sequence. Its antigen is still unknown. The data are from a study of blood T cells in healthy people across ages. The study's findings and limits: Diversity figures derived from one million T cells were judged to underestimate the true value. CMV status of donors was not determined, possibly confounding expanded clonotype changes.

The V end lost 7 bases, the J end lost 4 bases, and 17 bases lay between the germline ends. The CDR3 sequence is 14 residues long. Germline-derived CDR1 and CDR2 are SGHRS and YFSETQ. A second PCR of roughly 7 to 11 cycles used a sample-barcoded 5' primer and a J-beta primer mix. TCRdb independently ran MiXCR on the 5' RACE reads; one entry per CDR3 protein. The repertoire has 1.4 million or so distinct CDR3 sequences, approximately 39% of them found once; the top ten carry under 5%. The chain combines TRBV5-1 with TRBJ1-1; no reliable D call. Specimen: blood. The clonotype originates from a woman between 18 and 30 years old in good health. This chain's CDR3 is CASAPRGGSTEAFF. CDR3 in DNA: TGCGCCAGCGCCCCGCGAGGCGGGAGCACTGAAGCTTTCTTT.